A single sample gave rise to the 22 T cell receptor beta chains below, sequenced in a study of circulating tumor DNA in untreated peripheral T-cell lymphoma. TCRdb keeps only in-frame clones here, not all; method: immunoSEQ multiplex PCR. Among around 5,000 clones listed, roughly two thirds were seen once. Specimen: tumor tissue. Receptors originate from a human donor with peripheral T-cell lymphoma.

The chain joins TRBV18 to TRBJ1-4, with no clear D. The V gene lost 2 bases and the J gene lost 0 bases, with 10 bases spanning the gap. The germline gives CDR1 KGHSH, CDR2 LQKENI. CDR3 length: 16 residues. The DNA for the CDR3 is TGTGCCAGCTCACCATGGTTTGGGGCAACTAATGAAAAACTGTTTTTT. Its protein product is CASSPWFGATNEKLFF.

This clone was recorded a few times. The J gene is TRBJ2-2, the V gene TRBV28, with D perhaps TRBD1 or TRBD2 (5 bases each). V shed 10 bases and J shed 3 bases, with 15 bases lying between them. CDR1 and CDR2 from the germline V gene are MDHEN and SYDVKM. This CDR3 has 14 amino acids. The CDR3 DNA follows: TGTGCCATCCGGGACGGCCAAGACACCGGGGAGCTGTTTTTT. It yields the protein CAIRDGQDTGELFF.

This clone was seen once. This chain uses TRBV30 with TRBJ1-1; D is unresolved. V lost 0 bases, J lost 1 base, and 9 bases lay in between. CDR1 and CDR2 from the germline V gene are GTSNPN and SVGIG (reference sequence). The length of the CDR3 is 14 residues. The CDR3 spells CAWSVALTNTEAFF. DNA of the CDR3: TGTGCCTGGAGTGTCGCACTGACGAACACTGAAGCTTTCTTT. The full variable domain, in which reference TRBV30 and TRBJ1-1 provide the parts outside the CDR3, is SQTIHQWPATLVQPVGSPLSLECTVEGTSNPNLYWYRQAAGRGLQLLFYSVGIGQISSEVPQNLSASRPQDRQFILSSKKLLLSDSGFYLCAWSVALTNTEAFFGQGTRLTVV.

The chain joins TRBV7-6 to TRBJ2-3, with TRBD1 identical over 7 bases. This CDR3 is built from 14 residues. CDR1 and CDR2 (germline): SGHVS, FNYEAQ. J was trimmed by 6 bases and V by 3 bases; bases with no gene match: 6. The chain's CDR3 is CASSFLGGEDTQYF. CDR3 sequence (DNA): TGTGCCAGCAGCTTCTTAGGGGGCGAGGATACGCAGTATTTT. Supplemented by reference TRBV7-6 and TRBJ2-3, the full variable domain reads GAGVSQSPRYKVTKRGQDVALRCDPISGHVSLYWYRQALGQGPEFLTYFNYEAQQDKSGLPNDRFSAERPEGSISTLTIQRTEQRDSAMYRCASSFLGGEDTQYFGPGTRLTVL.

This chain uses TRBV6-7 with TRBJ2-1; D might be TRBD2 (6 bases). TRBV6-7 is assigned to the ORF class and has an uncertain function. The CDR3 is 18 amino acids. The V and J ends lost 8 bases and 0 bases respectively, with 23 bases between them. The CDR3 loop reads CASLIAARTHSSYNEQFF. The CDR3 DNA sequence: TGTGCCAGCCTAATAGCGGCTAGGACCCACAGCTCCTACAATGAGCAGTTCTTC.

The chain is built from TRBV19 and TRBJ2-6; the D is unclear. Trimming left V 10 bases short and J 2 bases short, with 6 bases between. Germline-derived CDR1 and CDR2 are LNHDA and SQIVND (reference sequence). This CDR3 is built from 12 residues. Written as DNA, the CDR3 is TGTGCCACCTCAACTGGGGCCAACGTCCTGACTTTC. Protein product: CATSTGANVLTF.

This clone was seen a handful of times. The V and J genes are TRBV18 and TRBJ1-1; D may be TRBD1 (5 bases). Germline V gives CDR1 KGHSH, CDR2 LQKENI. The CDR3 runs 15 residues. Trimming cost V 3 bases and J 4 bases, with 15 bases left between them. The CDR3: CASSPSAGGSTEAFF. For the CDR3, the DNA is TGTGCCAGCTCACCGTCAGCTGGGGGTAGCACTGAAGCTTTCTTT.

This chain connects TRBV12-5 to TRBJ2-5; TRBD2 might be the D (5 bases). The CDR3 extends over 15 amino acids. Germline-derived CDR1 and CDR2 are LGHNT and FRNRAP. V was shortened by 1 base and J by 0 bases, with 9 bases between the two germline ends. The CDR3 DNA reads as TGTGCTAGTGGTTTGGGCCTAGCTTACCAAGAGACCCAGTACTTC. This encodes CASGLGLAYQETQYF.

The rearrangement links TRBV1 to TRBJ2-7; TRBD2, the table's D call, lacks a check against the DNA. TRBV1 constitutes a pseudogene. This CDR3 has 13 amino acids. Here the CDR3 DNA reads TGCGCCAGCAGCCAAGAATCGAGCTACGAGCAGTACTTC. It yields the protein CASSQESSYEQYF.

This CDR3 reads CASSLVVNTGELFF. DNA of the CDR3: TGCGCCAGCAGCTTGGTCGTAAACACCGGGGAGCTGTTTTTT. J is TRBJ2-2 and V is TRBV5-1; no reliable D call. V lost 0 bases and J lost 2, with 5 bases in between. CDR1 is SGHRS, CDR2 YFSETQ, per germline. The CDR3 is 14 residues long.

The chain links TRBV29-1 to TRBJ1-4; D perhaps matches TRBD1 (5 bases). The CDR3 consists of 14 residues. With 3 bases removed from V and 7 bases from J, the gap between germline ends came to 15 bases. Germline loops: CDR1 SQVTM, CDR2 ANQGSEA. CDR3: CSVDPGGLGEKLFF. The CDR3 DNA reads TGCAGCGTTGACCCGGGGGGGTTGGGTGAAAAACTGTTTTTT. Using reference TRBV29-1 and TRBJ1-4 for the parts outside the CDR3, the full variable domain is SAVISQKPSRDICQRGTSLTIQCQVDSQVTMMFWYRQQPGQSLTLIATANQGSEATYESGFVIDKFPISRPNLTFSTLTVSNMSPEDSSIYLCSVDPGGLGEKLFFGSGTQLSVL.

This chain links TRBV28 with TRBJ2-3, with 7 positions matching TRBD2. V was pared by 6 bases and J by 4 bases, with 10 bases of the junction left unmatched. Germline V gene data show CDR1 as MDHEN and CDR2 as SYDVKM. This CDR3 region has 15 residues. The CDR3 reads CASSLAGLHADTQYF. The CDR3 DNA is TGTGCCAGCAGCCTCGCGGGACTACACGCAGATACGCAGTATTTT.

This clone appeared a few times. The chain couples TRBV16 to TRBJ2-7; the D is unclear. This CDR3 is 11 amino acids long. Germline values: CDR1 KGHSY, CDR2 FQNENV. Trimming cost V 4 bases and J 7 bases, with 8 bases left between them. The CDR3 sequence: CASSPDREQYF. Here the CDR3 DNA reads TGTGCCAGCAGCCCAGATCGGGAGCAGTACTTC.

The chain carries TRBV15 and TRBJ2-7; D possibly matches TRBD1 or TRBD2 (5 bases each). CDR3 length: 15 amino acids. The germline V and J ends were trimmed by 5 bases and 5 bases, with 19 bases remaining between them. CDR1 is LNHNV and CDR2 is YYDKDF in the germline V gene (reference sequence). The CDR3 DNA is TGTGCCACCAGCCAAGGGGACCCAGGGTCGGACGAGCAGTACTTC. This gives the protein CATSQGDPGSDEQYF.

This clone was seen only a few times. The chain is built from TRBV18 and TRBJ2-7, with 9 bases lining up with TRBD1. CDR1 and CDR2 (germline): KGHSH, LQKENI. The CDR3 length is 15 residues. J gave up 3 bases and V 3 bases, and 6 bases lay outside the gene matches. The CDR3, as DNA: TGTGCCAGCTCACCCGGGACAGGGTTCGTCTACGAGCAGTACTTC. It is translated as CASSPGTGFVYEQYF.

The chain couples TRBV7-8 to TRBJ2-3; a weak D match, TRBD1 (6 bases). In germline, CDR1 is SGHVS, CDR2 FQNEAQ. V was trimmed by 6 bases and J by 2 bases, leaving 9 bases between them. This CDR3 contains 13 residues. The chain's CDR3 is CASRWGHTDTQYF. In DNA, the CDR3 is TGTGCCAGCAGATGGGGACACACAGATACGCAGTATTTT. Supplemented by reference TRBV7-8 and TRBJ2-3, the full variable domain reads GAGVSQSPRYKVAKRGQDVALRCDPISGHVSLFWYQQALGQGPEFLTYFQNEAQLDKSGLPSDRFFAERPEGSVSTLKIQRTQQEDSAVYLCASRWGHTDTQYFGPGTRLTVL.

The chain employs TRBV6-8 and TRBJ2-5; D may be TRBD1 (6 bases). Per the germline V gene, CDR1 is MNHGY and CDR2 is SAAAGT. The V gene lost 8 bases and the J gene lost 3 bases, with 10 bases spanning the gap. The CDR3 length is 12 residues. The CDR3 loop reads CASRAGEETQYF. The CDR3 DNA sequence: TGTGCCAGCCGGGCAGGGGAAGAGACCCAGTACTTC.

The chain couples TRBV6-8 to TRBJ2-1; 8 nucleotides agree with TRBD2. This CDR3 is built from 14 residues. Germline loops: CDR1 MNHGY, CDR2 SAAAGT. J was trimmed by 8 bases and V by 1 base; bases with no gene match: 4. For the CDR3, the DNA is TGTGCCAGCAGTTACTTTTCCGGGGGGGATGAGCAGTTCTTC. Translating gives CASSYFSGGDEQFF.

This chain connects TRBV29-1 to TRBJ2-5, with D tentatively TRBD2 (6 bases). The germline CDR1 and CDR2 sequences are SQVTM and ANQGSEA. The CDR3 is made up of 14 amino acids. V shed 1 base and J shed 3 bases, with 12 bases lying between them. This chain's CDR3 is CSVEAGDLEETQYF. CDR3 coding DNA: TGCAGCGTTGAAGCGGGAGATTTAGAAGAGACCCAGTACTTC.

This clone occurred once. The chain employs TRBV19 and TRBJ1-5; D unclear. Trimming stripped 3 bases from V and 1 base from J, with 4 bases between. The CDR3 contains 13 residues. Germline assignment: CDR1 LNHDA and CDR2 SQIVND (reference sequence). CDR3 amino acids: CASSMGSNQPQHF. The CDR3 bases are TGTGCCAGTAGTATGGGCAGCAATCAGCCCCAGCATTTT.

The J gene is TRBJ2-7, the V gene TRBV28; D perhaps matches TRBD1 (5 bases). The length of the CDR3 is 13 residues. Germline V gives CDR1 MDHEN, CDR2 SYDVKM. Trimming cost V 5 bases and J 2 bases, with 10 bases left between them. CDR3 nucleotides: TGTGCCAGCAGTGGGGCGCCGACCTACGAGCAGTACTTC. This sequence encodes CASSGAPTYEQYF.

This clone was seen a few times. The rearrangement links TRBV18 to TRBJ2-5, with D unresolved. The germline gives CDR1 KGHSH, CDR2 LQKENI. The V and J ends lost 3 bases and 1 base respectively, with 6 bases between them. CDR3 length: 13 amino acids. The CDR3 DNA reads as TGTGCCAGCTCACCCAGTATCCAAGAGACCCAGTACTTC. Its protein is CASSPSIQETQYF.